This T cell receptor (beta chain) was obtained from a study of cytomegalovirus exposure and HLA in healthy donors. CDR1 SGHTA and CDR2 FQGNSA come from the germline V gene. This CDR3 contains 15 residues. Trimming shortened V by 1 base and J by 2 bases, and 12 bases separated the two germline ends. Study results and caveats: A highly shared variant cluster was judged a likely technical artifact. Presence/absence analyses assumed roughly uniform sequencing depth across donors, which may not hold. In the analysis, some V segments, TRBV6-2 and TRBV6-3 included, were excluded as indistinguishable. The productive fraction for most TCR beta V segments was about 87% or about 30% in an earlier analysis.

A multiplex PCR was run with 60 Vbeta primers and 13 Jbeta primers. Generated by immunoSEQ multiplex PCR, the TCRdb table keeps only in-frame clones and is missing some. The data hold approximately 100,000 clones, with 74% observed a single time. Points on this clone: Its antigen is not identified.

V is TRBV7-2 and J is TRBJ2-7; no clear D gene. The sequence was obtained from a man aged 45 to 65 in good health and CMV-seropositive. Sequencing was carried out using PBMCs. CDR3: CASSLGSTYTYEQYF. The CDR3 DNA sequence: TGTGCCAGCAGCTTAGGGAGTACCTACACCTACGAGCAGTACTTC.